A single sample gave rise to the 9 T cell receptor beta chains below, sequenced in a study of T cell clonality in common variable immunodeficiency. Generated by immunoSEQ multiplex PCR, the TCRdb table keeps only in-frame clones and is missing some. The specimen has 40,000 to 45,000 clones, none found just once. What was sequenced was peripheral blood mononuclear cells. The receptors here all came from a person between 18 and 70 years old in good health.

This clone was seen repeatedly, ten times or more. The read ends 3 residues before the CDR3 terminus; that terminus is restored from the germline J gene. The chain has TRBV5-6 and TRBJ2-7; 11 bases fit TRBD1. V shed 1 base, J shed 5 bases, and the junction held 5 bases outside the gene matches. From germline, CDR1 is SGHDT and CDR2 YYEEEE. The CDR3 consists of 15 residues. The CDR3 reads CASSLTGQGADEQYF. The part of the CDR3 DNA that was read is TGTGCCAGCAGCTTGACAGGACAGGGGGCGGACGAG.

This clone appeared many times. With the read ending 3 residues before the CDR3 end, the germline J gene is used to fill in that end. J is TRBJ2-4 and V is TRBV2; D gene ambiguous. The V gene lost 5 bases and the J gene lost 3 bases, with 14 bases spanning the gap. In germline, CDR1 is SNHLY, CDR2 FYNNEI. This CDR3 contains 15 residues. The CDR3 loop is CASSPLAQYKNIQYF. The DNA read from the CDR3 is TGTGCCAGCAGTCCATTAGCCCAGTACAAAAACATT.

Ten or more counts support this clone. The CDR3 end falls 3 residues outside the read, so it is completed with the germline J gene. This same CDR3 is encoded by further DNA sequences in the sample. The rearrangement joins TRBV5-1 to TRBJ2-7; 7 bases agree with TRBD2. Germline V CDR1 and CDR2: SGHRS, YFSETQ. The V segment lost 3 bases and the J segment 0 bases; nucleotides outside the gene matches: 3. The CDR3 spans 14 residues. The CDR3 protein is CASSSSGASYEQYF. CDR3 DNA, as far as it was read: TGCGCCAGCAGCTCGAGCGGGGCCTCCTACGAG.

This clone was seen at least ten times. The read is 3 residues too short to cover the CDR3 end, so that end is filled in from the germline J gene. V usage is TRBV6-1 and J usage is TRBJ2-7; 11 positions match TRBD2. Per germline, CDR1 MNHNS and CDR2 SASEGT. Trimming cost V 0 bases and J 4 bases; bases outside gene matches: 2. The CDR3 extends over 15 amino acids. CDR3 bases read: TGTGCCAGCAGTGAAGCTAGCGGGAGGGGGTACGAG. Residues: CASSEASGRGYE. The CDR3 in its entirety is CASSEASGRGYEQYF.

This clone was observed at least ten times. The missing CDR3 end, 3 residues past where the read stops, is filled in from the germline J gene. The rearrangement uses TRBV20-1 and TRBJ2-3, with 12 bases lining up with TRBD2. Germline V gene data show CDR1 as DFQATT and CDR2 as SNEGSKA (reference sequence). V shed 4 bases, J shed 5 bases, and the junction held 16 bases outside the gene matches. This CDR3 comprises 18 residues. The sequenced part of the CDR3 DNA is TGCAGTGCTACCCCAATAGGAGCTAGCGGGGGGGGTGTAGATACG. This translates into CSATPIGASGGGVDT. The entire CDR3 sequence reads CSATPIGASGGGVDTQYF.

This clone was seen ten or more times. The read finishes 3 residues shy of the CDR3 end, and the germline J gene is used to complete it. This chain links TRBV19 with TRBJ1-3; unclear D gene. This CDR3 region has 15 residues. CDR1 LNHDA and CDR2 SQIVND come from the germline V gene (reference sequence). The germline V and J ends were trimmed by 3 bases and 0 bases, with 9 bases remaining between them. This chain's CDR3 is CASSIVGDSGNTIYF. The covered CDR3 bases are TGTGCCAGTAGTATTGTCGGGGACTCTGGAAACACC.

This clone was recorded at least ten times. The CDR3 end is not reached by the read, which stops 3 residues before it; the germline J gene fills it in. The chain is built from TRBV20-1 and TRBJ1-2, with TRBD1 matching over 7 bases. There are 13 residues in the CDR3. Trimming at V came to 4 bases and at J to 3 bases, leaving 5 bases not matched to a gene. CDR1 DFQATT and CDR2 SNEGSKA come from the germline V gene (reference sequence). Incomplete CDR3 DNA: TGCAGTGCTAACGACAGGGTTGACTATGGC. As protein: CSANDRVDYG. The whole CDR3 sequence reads CSANDRVDYGYTF.

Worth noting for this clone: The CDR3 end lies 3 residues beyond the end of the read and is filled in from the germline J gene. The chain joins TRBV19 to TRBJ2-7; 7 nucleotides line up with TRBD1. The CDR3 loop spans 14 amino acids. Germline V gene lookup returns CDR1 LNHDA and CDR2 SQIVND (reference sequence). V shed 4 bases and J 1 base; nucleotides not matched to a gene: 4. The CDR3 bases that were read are TGTGCCAGTAGTACCCCGGGACAGTCCTACGAG. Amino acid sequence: CASSTPGQSYE. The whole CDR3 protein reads CASSTPGQSYEQYF.

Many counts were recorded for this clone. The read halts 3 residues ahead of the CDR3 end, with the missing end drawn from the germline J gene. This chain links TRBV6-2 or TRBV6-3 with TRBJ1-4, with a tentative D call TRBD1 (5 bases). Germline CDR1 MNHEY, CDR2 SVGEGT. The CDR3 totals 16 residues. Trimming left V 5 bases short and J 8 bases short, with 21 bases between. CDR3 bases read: TGTGCCAGCAGTACATTTAGGACAACCGGGCGGGAAAAA. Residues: CASSTFRTTGREK. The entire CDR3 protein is CASSTFRTTGREKLFF.